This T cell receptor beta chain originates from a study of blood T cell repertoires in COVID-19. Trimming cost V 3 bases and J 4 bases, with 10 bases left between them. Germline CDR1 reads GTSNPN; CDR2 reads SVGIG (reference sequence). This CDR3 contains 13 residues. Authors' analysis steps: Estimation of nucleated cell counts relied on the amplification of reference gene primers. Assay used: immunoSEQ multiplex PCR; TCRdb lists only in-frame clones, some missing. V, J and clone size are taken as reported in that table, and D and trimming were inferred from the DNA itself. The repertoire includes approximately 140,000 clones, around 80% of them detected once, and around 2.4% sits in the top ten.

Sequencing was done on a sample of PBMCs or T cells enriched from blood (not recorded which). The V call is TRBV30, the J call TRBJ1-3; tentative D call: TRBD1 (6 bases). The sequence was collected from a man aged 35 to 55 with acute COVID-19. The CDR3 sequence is CAWSQGLGNTIYF. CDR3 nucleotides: TGTGCCTGGAGCCAGGGGTTAGGAAACACCATATATTTT.